A single sample gave rise to the 30 T cell receptor beta chains below, sequenced in a study of control samples from healthy donors and cancer patients. Measured with immunoSEQ multiplex PCR; TCRdb has only the in-frame clones, and not every one. The repertoire consists of 150,000 or so clones, with approximately 94% occurring once and the leading ten covering 4.5% to 6%. Sequencing input: blood. Receptor source: a man in his late teens or twenties in good health.

Regarding this clone: The same CDR3 is also encoded by other DNA sequences in this sample. V and J are TRBV28 and TRBJ1-1, with D unclear. CDR1 is MDHEN, CDR2 SYDVKM, per germline. V lost 7 bases and J lost 2, with 5 bases in between. CDR3 size: 11 residues. CDR3: CASKVNTEAFF. The CDR3 region has the DNA TGTGCCAGCAAGGTTAACACTGAAGCTTTCTTT.

This clone showed up just once. This chain links TRBV5-6 with TRBJ2-2; tentatively, D is TRBD1 (6 bases). CDR1 is SGHDT, CDR2 YYEEEE, per germline. The CDR3 has 14 residues. Trimming left V 1 base short and J 6 bases short, with 10 bases between. The CDR3, as DNA: TGTGCCAGCAGCTTGCAGGGGCCGGCCGGGGAGCTGTTTTTT. This translates into CASSLQGPAGELFF.

The chain carries TRBV10-1 and TRBJ2-2; D is possibly TRBD1 (6 bases). This CDR3 contains 20 residues. V was trimmed by 6 bases and J by 6 bases, leaving 32 bases between them. Germline-derived CDR1 and CDR2 are WNHNN and SYGVQD (reference sequence). For the CDR3, the DNA is TGCGCCAGCAGCCCGAGGGGGTCTTCCGGGATCGGGGTGAAGGCCGGGGAGCTGTTTTTT. Protein sequence: CASSPRGSSGIGVKAGELFF.

CDR3 loop: CASSEGESYNEQFF. CDR3 coding DNA: TGTGCCAGCAGTGAAGGGGAGTCCTACAATGAGCAGTTCTTC. The chain has TRBV2 and TRBJ2-1; D might be TRBD2 (5 bases). The V and J ends lost 1 base and 1 base respectively, with 5 bases between them. The CDR3 length is 14 residues. Per germline, CDR1 SNHLY and CDR2 FYNNEI.

The rearrangement links TRBV7-9 to TRBJ1-2, with 8 bases lining up with TRBD1. There are 13 residues in the CDR3. Germline V gives CDR1 SEHNR, CDR2 FQNEAQ (reference sequence). Trimming cost V 2 bases and J 6 bases; bases outside gene matches: 2. The CDR3 reads CASSLQGAHGYTF. The CDR3 DNA sequence: TGTGCCAGCAGCTTACAGGGGGCTCATGGCTACACCTTC.

The V call is TRBV11-3, the J call TRBJ2-1; no firm D call. The CDR3 covers 13 residues. Germline V lookup: CDR1 SGHNT, CDR2 YENEEA. Trimming stripped 3 bases from V and 3 bases from J, with 6 bases between. CDR3 DNA: TGTGCCAGCAGCTTCGACATCTACAATGAGCAGTTCTTC. It codes for CASSFDIYNEQFF.

The V gene is TRBV4-1, the J gene TRBJ1-5; no clear D. The germline V and J ends were trimmed by 3 bases and 2 bases, with 8 bases remaining between them. Germline V gene sequence: CDR1 MGHRA, CDR2 YSYEKL. The CDR3 covers 14 residues. CDR3 DNA: TGCGCCAGCAGCCAGCCAGGCGGCAATCAGCCCCAGCATTTT. As protein: CASSQPGGNQPQHF.

This chain links TRBV28 with TRBJ2-7; weak D call: TRBD1 (5 bases). V was pared by 3 bases and J by 4 bases, with 13 bases between. There are 14 residues in the CDR3. CDR1 and CDR2 (germline): MDHEN, SYDVKM. The CDR3 DNA reads TGTGCCAGCAGTTTCGGCAGAAGGGGTTACGAGCAGTACTTC. This sequence encodes CASSFGRRGYEQYF.

V gene TRBV5-5 combines with J gene TRBJ1-4; the D gene is possibly TRBD1 (6 bases). The V end was cut by 1 base, the J end by 6 bases, with 19 bases between. CDR1 is SGHKS and CDR2 is YYEKEE in the germline V gene (reference sequence). The CDR3 contains 17 residues. The CDR3: CASSLSLVVSGDEKLFF. The CDR3 region has the DNA TGTGCCAGCAGCTTGAGTCTGGTCGTGTCAGGGGATGAAAAACTGTTTTTT.

The chain joins TRBV7-9 to TRBJ1-2; D may be TRBD1 (6 bases). Germline lookup yields CDR1 SEHNR and CDR2 FQNEAQ (reference sequence). V lost 1 base and J lost 4, with 16 bases in between. The CDR3 runs to 16 residues. Here the CDR3 reads CASSLGGGTDSYGYTF. The CDR3 DNA follows: TGTGCCAGCAGCTTAGGAGGGGGAACAGACTCCTATGGCTACACCTTC.

The chain couples TRBV11-3 to TRBJ2-3; 7 positions match TRBD1. Germline V gene sequence: CDR1 SGHNT, CDR2 YENEEA. V lost 5 bases, J lost 5 bases, and 13 bases stayed unmatched. The CDR3 consists of 16 residues. DNA of the CDR3: TGTGCCAGCAGCGAATCGACAGGGTATGAGGGAGATACGCAGTATTTT. Translation: CASSESTGYEGDTQYF.

The gene calls are TRBV6-6 and TRBJ1-6; 7 bases line up with TRBD1. Germline trimming cut 5 bases from V and 8 bases from J; bases unmatched to any gene: 9. Germline V gene sequence: CDR1 MNHNY, CDR2 SVGAGI (reference sequence). The CDR3 consists of 15 residues. CDR3 DNA: TGTGCCAGCAGTGGCCGGGACAGCGCATATTCACCCCTCCACTTT. Protein product: CASSGRDSAYSPLHF.

The rearrangement joins TRBV4-3 to TRBJ1-5; D is possibly TRBD1 (5 bases). The CDR3 is made up of 14 amino acids. Deletions cut 3 bases from V and 4 bases from J, with 10 bases between. The germline CDR1 and CDR2 sequences are LGHNA and YSLEER. The CDR3 DNA is TGCGCCAGCAGCCAGGGGGTTAGGAATCAGCCCCAGCATTTT. Translated: CASSQGVRNQPQHF.

The chain recombines TRBV7-9 with TRBJ2-1; D is perhaps TRBD2 (5 bases). The V gene lost 2 bases and the J gene lost 4 bases, with 12 bases spanning the gap. The CDR3 is 15 residues long. Per the germline V gene, CDR1 is SEHNR and CDR2 is FQNEAQ (reference sequence). The CDR3 region has the DNA TGTGCCAGCAGCTTAATAGCGACTACTTACAATGAGCAGTTCTTC. Its protein product is CASSLIATTYNEQFF.

The CDR3 bases are TGCGCCAGCAGCTTGAGGGGAGACCCCTACGAGCAGTACTTC. It is translated as CASSLRGDPYEQYF. The J gene is TRBJ2-7, the V gene TRBV5-1; D could derive from TRBD1 or TRBD2 (5 bases each). The V gene lost 1 base and the J gene lost 2 bases, with 10 bases spanning the gap. The CDR3 covers 14 residues. Germline lookup yields CDR1 SGHRS and CDR2 YFSETQ.

The chain combines TRBV6-5 with TRBJ2-7; D tentatively fits TRBD1 or TRBD2 (5 bases each). The CDR3 has 15 residues. CDR1 is MNHEY and CDR2 is SVGAGI in the germline V gene. The V and J ends lost 6 bases and 0 bases respectively, with 15 bases between them. CDR3 protein: CASRVGQGTSYEQYF. In DNA form, the CDR3 reads TGTGCCAGCAGGGTAGGTCAAGGGACCTCCTACGAGCAGTACTTC.

This chain links TRBV30 with TRBJ2-7; D uncertain. The V end was cut by 1 base, the J end by 4 bases, with 8 bases between. CDR1 is GTSNPN and CDR2 is SVGIG in the germline V gene (reference sequence). The CDR3 has 12 amino acids. CDR3 sequence: CAWSAEEYEQYF. In DNA, the CDR3 is TGTGCCTGGAGTGCTGAGGAGTACGAGCAGTACTTC.

In this sample, this clone turned up once. The chain has TRBV4-3 and TRBJ2-7; 7 bases map to TRBD1. The CDR3 consists of 15 residues. The ends lost 0 bases at V and 3 bases at J; junction bases unmatched: 5. CDR1 and CDR2 from the germline V gene are LGHNA and YSLEER. The CDR3 coding sequence is TGCGCCAGCAGCCAAGATCGGGACAGAAACTACGAGCAGTACTTC. This sequence encodes CASSQDRDRNYEQYF.

The rearrangement joins TRBV19 to TRBJ2-7, with D tentatively TRBD2 (6 bases). The ends were cut back, 6 bases at V and 5 bases at J, with 17 bases in the middle. The CDR3 consists of 14 residues. The germline V gene encodes CDR1 LNHDA and CDR2 SQIVND (reference sequence). The CDR3 region has the DNA TGTGCCAGTAGCCCGGACTTCCGGGGGAACGAGCAGTACTTC. Amino acids: CASSPDFRGNEQYF.

V and J are TRBV4-3 and TRBJ2-1; D remains ambiguous. Germline assignment: CDR1 LGHNA and CDR2 YSLEER. This CDR3 spans 13 amino acids. Trimming took 4 bases from V and 8 from J, leaving 12 bases between them. The CDR3 loop reads CASSPSTQYEQFF. CDR3 nucleotides: TGCGCCAGCAGCCCCTCGACCCAGTATGAGCAGTTCTTC.

This clone was recorded once. The J gene is TRBJ2-4, the V gene TRBV7-2; D is perhaps TRBD2 (5 bases). V was cut by 5 bases and J by 0 bases, with 17 bases left in between. The CDR3 loop spans 17 amino acids. CDR1 and CDR2 from the germline V gene are SGHTA and FQGNSA. The CDR3 region has the DNA TGTGCCAGCAGCACCTCACTAGAAATGCGAGCCAAAAACATTCAGTACTTC. Encoded protein: CASSTSLEMRAKNIQYF.

CDR3: CASSYTENSPLHF. CDR3 DNA: TGTGCCAGCAGTTACACGGAAAATTCACCCCTCCACTTT. The J gene is TRBJ1-6, the V gene TRBV6-6; no clear D gene. Germline V gene sequence: CDR1 MNHNY, CDR2 SVGAGI (reference sequence). This CDR3 is built from 13 residues. The ends were cut back, 2 bases at V and 7 bases at J, with 6 bases in the middle.

The chain carries TRBV7-2 and TRBJ2-3; D could derive from TRBD1 or TRBD2 (5 bases each). V lost 8 bases and J lost 6, with 12 bases in between. This CDR3 contains 12 residues. Germline CDR1 reads SGHTA; CDR2 reads FQGNSA. Written as DNA, the CDR3 is TGTGCCAGCCGGCTAGCAGGGGATACGCAGTATTTT. Translating gives CASRLAGDTQYF.

The chain recombines TRBV4-1 with TRBJ2-5, with a possible D match to TRBD1 (5 bases). The CDR3 is 14 amino acids. The ends were cut back, 4 bases at V and 1 base at J, with 10 bases in the middle. Looked up from germline, CDR1 is MGHRA and CDR2 is YSYEKL. The CDR3, as DNA: TGCGCCAGCAGCCCCAGACAGATCCAAGAGACCCAGTACTTC. Residues: CASSPRQIQETQYF.

For this clone: Mismatch with germline at one junction end may stem from a read error. The sample carries other DNA sequences with the same CDR3. V and J are TRBV5-1 and TRBJ1-1, with D unclear. Germline V gene data show CDR1 as SGHRS and CDR2 as YFSETQ. This CDR3 comprises 16 residues. CDR3 protein: CASSLNVDWVGTEAFF. The DNA for the CDR3 is TGCGCCAGCAGCTTAAACGTTGATTGGGTCGGCACTGAAGCCTTCTTT.

This chain connects TRBV4-2 to TRBJ2-3; 9 bases are shared with TRBD1. Germline CDR1 reads LGHNA; CDR2 reads YNFKEQ. CDR3 size: 16 residues. The V segment lost 2 bases and the J segment 4 bases; nucleotides outside the gene matches: 7. The CDR3 region is CASSQYLDRGADTQYF. The CDR3 DNA is TGTGCCAGCAGCCAATATTTGGACAGGGGCGCAGATACGCAGTATTTT.

The chain couples TRBV5-1 to TRBJ1-2; TRBD1 matches 8 bases. Germline V gives CDR1 SGHRS, CDR2 YFSETQ. This CDR3 region has 15 residues. After removal of 0 bases from V and 9 bases from J, the junction contained 10 bases not matched to a gene. CDR3: CASSLDPATGGSYTF. The CDR3 DNA sequence: TGCGCCAGCAGCTTGGATCCGGCCACAGGGGGTAGCTACACCTTC.

This sequence joins TRBV5-4 and TRBJ2-7, with D maybe TRBD1 (6 bases). Trimming took 0 bases from V and 6 from J, leaving 7 bases between them. Germline CDR1 is SGHNT and CDR2 is YYREEE (reference sequence). The CDR3 is made up of 12 amino acids. This CDR3 reads CASSLGGREQYF. CDR3 nucleotide sequence: TGTGCCAGCAGCTTGGGGGGGCGCGAGCAGTACTTC.

The rearrangement uses TRBV11-3 and TRBJ2-2; a possible D gene is TRBD1 (6 bases). The CDR3 runs 17 residues. V was trimmed by 1 base and J by 2 bases, leaving 14 bases between them. Germline lookup yields CDR1 SGHNT and CDR2 YENEEA. As DNA, the CDR3 is TGTGCCAGCAGCTTAGGGCCGACAGGACTTAACACCGGGGAGCTGTTTTTT. Encoded protein: CASSLGPTGLNTGELFF.

The J gene is TRBJ1-1, the V gene TRBV10-3, with a weak D call TRBD1 (5 bases). The V end was cut by 3 bases, the J end by 3 bases, with 14 bases between. Germline assignment: CDR1 ENHRY and CDR2 SYGVKD. The CDR3 spans 15 residues. CDR3 in amino acids: CAISDPQWGDTEAFF. CDR3 DNA: TGTGCCATCAGTGATCCACAGTGGGGGGACACTGAAGCTTTCTTT.